This paragraph reports one TCR beta chain. This sample was included in a study of blood T cell repertoires in COVID-19. Generated by immunoSEQ multiplex PCR, the TCRdb table keeps only in-frame clones and is missing some. The data show a few hundred thousand clones, with approximately 83% seen just once and about 4.1% held by the top ten. CDR1 and CDR2 (germline): LNHDA, SQIVND (reference sequence). With 6 bases removed from V and 3 bases from J, the gap between germline ends came to 18 bases. The CDR3 has 16 residues. The chain carries TRBV19 and TRBJ1-5, with D maybe TRBD1 (6 bases). Sequenced sample: PBMCs or T cells enriched from blood (not recorded which). This clonotype originated in a woman aged 25 to 39 who had recovered from COVID-19. The CDR3: CASSSRGGSFNQPQHF. Here the CDR3 DNA reads TGTGCCAGTAGCTCGAGGGGGGGTTCCTTCAATCAGCCCCAGCATTTT. The whole variable domain, remainder taken from reference TRBV19 and TRBJ1-5, is DGGITQSPKYLFRKEGQNVTLSCEQNLNHDAMYWYRQDPGQGLRLIYYSQIVNDFQKGDIAEGYSVSREKKESFPLTVTSAQKNPTAFYLCASSSRGGSFNQPQHFGDGTRLSIL.